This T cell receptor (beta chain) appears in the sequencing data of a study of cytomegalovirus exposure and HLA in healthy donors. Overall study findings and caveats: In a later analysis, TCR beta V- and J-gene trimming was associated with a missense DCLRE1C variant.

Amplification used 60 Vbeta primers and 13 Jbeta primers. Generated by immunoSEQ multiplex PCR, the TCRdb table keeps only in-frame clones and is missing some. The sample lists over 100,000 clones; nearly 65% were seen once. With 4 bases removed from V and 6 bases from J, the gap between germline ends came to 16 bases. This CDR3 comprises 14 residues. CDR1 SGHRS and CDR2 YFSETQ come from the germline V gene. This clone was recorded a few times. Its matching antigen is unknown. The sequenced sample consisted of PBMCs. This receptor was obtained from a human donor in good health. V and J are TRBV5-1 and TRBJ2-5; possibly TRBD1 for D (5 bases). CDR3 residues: CASSTGQGGKTQYF. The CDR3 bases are TGCGCCAGCAGCACTGGGCAGGGCGGAAAGACCCAGTACTTC. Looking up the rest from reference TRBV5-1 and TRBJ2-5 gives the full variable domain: KAGVTQTPRYLIKTRGQQVTLSCSPISGHRSVSWYQQTPGQGLQFLFEYFSETQRNKGNFPGRFSGRQFSNSRSEMNVSTLELGDSALYLCASSTGQGGKTQYFGPGTRLLVL.